The 27 T cell receptor beta chains below come from one sample, sequenced in a study of blood T cell repertoires in COVID-19. Produced via immunoSEQ multiplex PCR; TCRdb's table is partial and in-frame only. The sample contains about 180,000 clones, around 83% of which appear only once. Sequenced material: peripheral blood. These receptors all stem from a woman aged 70-85 years with COVID-19, enrolled during active disease.

The chain carries TRBV24-1 and TRBJ2-3; 12 nucleotides line up with TRBD2. CDR3 length equals 17 residues. Germline V gives CDR1 KGHDR, CDR2 SFDVKD. V gave up 2 bases and J gave up 3 bases; unmatched junction bases: 5. The CDR3 DNA reads as TGTGCCACCAGTGATTATGGGACTAGCGGGCCGACAGATACGCAGTATTTT. As protein: CATSDYGTSGPTDTQYF.

The chain combines TRBV5-1 with TRBJ1-2, with D possibly TRBD1 on 5 matching bases. The length of the CDR3 is 12 residues. V was pared by 1 base and J by 13 bases, with 14 bases between. Per the germline V gene, CDR1 is SGHRS and CDR2 is YFSETQ. The CDR3 region has the DNA TGCGCCAGCAGCTTGAACCAGGGTTTCGTCACCTTC. Translation gives CASSLNQGFVTF.

V gene TRBV24-1 combines with J gene TRBJ1-1; D gene uncertain. The CDR3 runs 14 residues. Trimming stripped 7 bases from V and 5 bases from J, with 16 bases between. Germline CDR1 and CDR2: KGHDR and SFDVKD. The CDR3 protein is CATRGEGGKTEAFF. The CDR3 region has the DNA TGTGCCACCAGGGGAGAGGGAGGAAAAACTGAAGCTTTCTTT.

The V call is TRBV5-1, the J call TRBJ2-2, with D perhaps matching TRBD1 (6 bases). The germline CDR1 and CDR2 sequences are SGHRS and YFSETQ. This CDR3 spans 12 amino acids. V was trimmed by 9 bases and J by 4 bases, leaving 10 bases between them. CDR3 region: CATTGFTGELFF. The CDR3, as DNA: TGCGCCACCACAGGGTTCACCGGGGAGCTGTTTTTT.

The chain is built from TRBV28 and TRBJ2-7; 7 nucleotides match TRBD1. V trimming: 8 bases; J trimming: 1 base; junction bases outside the gene matches: 11. Germline V gene data show CDR1 as MDHEN and CDR2 as SYDVKM. The CDR3 is 15 amino acids. The CDR3 bases are TGTGCCAGCGCCAGATGGGGACAGCATTCCTACGAGCAGTACTTC. It yields the protein CASARWGQHSYEQYF. Full variable domain (missing parts from reference TRBV28 and TRBJ2-7): DVKVTQSSRYLVKRTGEKVFLECVQDMDHENMFWYRQDPGLGLRLIYFSYDVKMKEKGDIPEGYSVSREKKERFSLILESASTNQTSMYLCASARWGQHSYEQYFGPGTRLTVT.

The table lists this clone with a count of one. The V call is TRBV7-2, the J call TRBJ2-1, with 11 positions matching TRBD2. The CDR3 runs to 15 residues. V gave up 3 bases and J gave up 7 bases; unmatched junction bases: 5. CDR1 and CDR2 from the germline V gene are SGHTA and FQGNSA. CDR3 region: CASSFSGRAWNEQFF. CDR3 in DNA: TGTGCCAGCAGCTTTAGCGGGAGGGCCTGGAATGAGCAGTTCTTC.

V gene TRBV7-9 combines with J gene TRBJ1-4; a weak D match, TRBD1 (6 bases). The germline V gene encodes CDR1 SEHNR and CDR2 FQNEAQ (reference sequence). The CDR3 sequence is 14 residues long. V gave up 4 bases and J gave up 8 bases, with 14 bases separating them. CDR3 region: CASSSPGAGEKLFF. CDR3 in DNA: TGTGCCAGCAGCTCCCCAGGGGCAGGCGAAAAACTGTTTTTT. The variable domain in full, completed from reference TRBV7-9 and TRBJ1-4, reads DTGVSQNPRHKITKRGQNVTFRCDPISEHNRLYWYRQTLGQGPEFLTYFQNEAQLEKSRLLSDRFSAERPKGSFSTLEIQRTEQGDSAMYLCASSSPGAGEKLFFGSGTQLSVL.

V usage is TRBV5-4 and J usage is TRBJ2-3; D unclear. Per germline, CDR1 SGHNT and CDR2 YYREEE (reference sequence). Trimming pared 4 bases from V and 0 bases from J, leaving 6 bases between. This CDR3 contains 13 residues. The CDR3 region is CASSSPSTDTQYF. DNA for the CDR3: TGTGCCAGCAGCAGCCCTAGCACAGATACGCAGTATTTT.

This clone appeared a few times. The genes are TRBV7-2 and TRBJ1-6; D may be TRBD1 (5 bases). The CDR3 is 14 amino acids. Germline-derived CDR1 and CDR2 are SGHTA and FQGNSA. Deletions cut 3 bases from V and 2 bases from J, with 5 bases between. The CDR3, as DNA: TGTGCCAGCAGCTTGACAGCCTATAATTCACCCCTCCACTTT. Protein: CASSLTAYNSPLHF.

The chain joins TRBV3-1 (or the pseudogene TRBV3-2) to TRBJ2-3; 8 nucleotides align to TRBD2. The CDR3 is 18 amino acids. Germline-derived CDR1 and CDR2 are LGHDT and YNNKEL (reference sequence). V shed 1 base, J shed 6 bases, and the junction held 15 bases outside the gene matches. The CDR3, as DNA: TGTGCCAGCAGCCAAGGGGGGTTAGCGGGACTCCTAAGGGATACGCAGTATTTT. Translated, it gives CASSQGGLAGLLRDTQYF.

This clone occurred once. The J gene is TRBJ2-1, the V gene TRBV28; TRBD1 might be the D (5 bases). V lost 6 bases and J lost 5, with 17 bases in between. CDR1 and CDR2 (germline): MDHEN, SYDVKM. CDR3 length: 15 residues. CDR3 coding DNA: TGTGCCAGCAGCCTTAACAGGAAAAAAAACAATGAGCAGTTCTTC. Encoded protein: CASSLNRKKNNEQFF.

With respect to this clone: The junction shows a germline mismatch at one end, possibly a read error. The gene calls are TRBV9 and TRBJ1-2, with a weak D call TRBD1 (5 bases). The CDR3 has 15 residues. Germline V lookup: CDR1 SGDLS, CDR2 YYNGEE. In DNA form, the CDR3 reads TGTGCCAGCAGCGTAGACGGCAGGGCCTCCCCCATTCTATCCTTC. Its translation: CASSVDGRASPILSF.

The chain is built from TRBV9 and TRBJ2-1, with D possibly being TRBD1 (7 bases). Trimming stripped 7 bases from V and 3 bases from J, with 20 bases between. Germline V gene sequence: CDR1 SGDLS, CDR2 YYNGEE. The CDR3 totals 16 residues. CDR3 coding DNA: TGTGCCAGCGGGAAAGGGGCAGGGGGAGGCTACAATGAGCAGTTCTTC. This translates into CASGKGAGGGYNEQFF.

This sequence joins TRBV18 and TRBJ1-2; D perhaps matches TRBD1 (6 bases). Germline assignment: CDR1 KGHSH and CDR2 LQKENI. This CDR3 contains 13 residues. Trimming pared 2 bases from V and 6 bases from J, leaving 10 bases between. The CDR3 region has the DNA TGTGCCAGCTCACCAGGGGGCGAGGATGGCTACACCTTC. The encoded protein is CASSPGGEDGYTF.

The chain links TRBV2 to TRBJ1-2; D is perhaps TRBD1 (5 bases). This CDR3 region has 14 residues. The germline CDR1 and CDR2 sequences are SNHLY and FYNNEI. V was clipped by 6 bases and J by 5 bases, with 16 bases between them. The DNA of the CDR3 is TGTGCCAGCAGCCTCGGGGGAGCGTCATATGGCTACACCTTC. Amino acid sequence: CASSLGGASYGYTF.

The chain employs TRBV28 and TRBJ2-1; 7 bases are a match to TRBD2. Germline assignment: CDR1 MDHEN and CDR2 SYDVKM. The trim removed 6 bases at V and 1 base at J, leaving 15 bases unmatched. The CDR3 loop spans 18 amino acids. CDR3 DNA sequence: TGTGCCAGCAGCTACCCGATGGTTAGCGGGCAGTCCTACAATGAGCAGTTCTTC. This translates into CASSYPMVSGQSYNEQFF.

This chain uses TRBV7-8 with TRBJ2-1, with 8 bases aligning to TRBD1. V shed 5 bases, J shed 4 bases, and the junction held 16 bases outside the gene matches. Per germline, CDR1 SGHVS and CDR2 FQNEAQ. This CDR3 has 18 residues. The DNA of the CDR3 is TGTGCCAGCAGCGCACGGACAGGGCAATCGCTTAGGTACAATGAGCAGTTCTTC. Translating it yields CASSARTGQSLRYNEQFF.

This clone has just one count. Because it lacks the conserved phenylalanine or tryptophan at the end, this CDR3 is likely a read error. It is unclear where the CDR3 begins or ends on the DNA, so no DNA is shown, and the CDR3 is as TCRdb lists it. This chain joins TRBV5-6 and TRBJ1-1; the table's D call TRBD1 went unverified against the DNA. A total of 15 residues make up the CDR3, ends included. CDR1 SGHDT and CDR2 YYEEEE come from the germline V gene. The CDR3 is CASSLPGGEDVQGAV.

The gene calls are TRBV2 and TRBJ2-7; 10 positions match TRBD1. The CDR3 consists of 14 residues. Germline loops: CDR1 SNHLY, CDR2 FYNNEI. With V trimmed by 8 bases and J by 4 bases, 8 bases remained unmatched. CDR3 amino acids: CASARDRGVYEQYF. CDR3 DNA sequence: TGTGCCAGCGCCCGGGACAGGGGCGTTTACGAGCAGTACTTC.

This sequence joins TRBV7-2 and TRBJ2-1; TRBD2 agrees at 9 bases. Germline lookup yields CDR1 SGHTA and CDR2 FQGNSA. Trimming took 0 bases from V and 3 from J; bases not matched to a gene: 6. The CDR3 consists of 17 residues. CDR3 residues: CASSLAGASGVYNEQFF. The CDR3 DNA follows: TGTGCCAGCAGCTTAGCAGGGGCTAGCGGGGTCTACAATGAGCAGTTCTTC.

The V call is TRBV6-5, the J call TRBJ2-7, with D possibly matching TRBD2 (5 bases). Per germline, CDR1 MNHEY and CDR2 SVGAGI. V lost 7 bases, J lost 3 bases, and 16 bases lay in between. The CDR3 length is 14 residues. Written as DNA, the CDR3 is TGTGCCAGCACTCCCTTTAACGGGGACTACGAGCAGTACTTC. Translated, it gives CASTPFNGDYEQYF.

The V call is TRBV30, the J call TRBJ2-2, with D tentatively TRBD2 (6 bases). The germline V and J ends were trimmed by 3 bases and 6 bases, with 17 bases remaining between them. The CDR3 contains 15 residues. The germline CDR1 and CDR2 sequences are GTSNPN and SVGIG (reference sequence). CDR3 coding DNA: TGTGCCTGGAGCTCGGGATCCGGGAGAGCCGGGGAGCTGTTTTTT. Protein product: CAWSSGSGRAGELFF.

The table lists this clone with a count of one. V and J are TRBV30 and TRBJ1-2; 7 bases line up with TRBD1. V gave up 8 bases and J gave up 2 bases; unmatched junction bases: 8. This CDR3 has 13 amino acids. Per germline, CDR1 GTSNPN and CDR2 SVGIG (reference sequence). The CDR3 here is CALAGGLNYGYTF. The CDR3 bases are TGTGCCCTCGCAGGGGGTCTAAACTATGGCTACACCTTC.

This chain links TRBV19 with TRBJ2-7; the match to TRBD1 covers 9 bases. V gave up 8 bases and J gave up 4 bases; unmatched junction bases: 6. Germline V CDR1 and CDR2: LNHDA, SQIVND (reference sequence). This CDR3 contains 13 residues. The CDR3 sequence: CASSRDREYEQYF. The CDR3, as DNA: TGTGCCAGTTCTCGGGACAGGGAGTACGAGCAGTACTTC.

Here the CDR3 DNA reads TGTGCCACCGGTTGGGAGGGCGGCGAGCAGTACTTC. Amino acid sequence: CATGWEGGEQYF. This chain uses TRBV15 with TRBJ2-7; 7 bases map to TRBD2. The CDR3 sequence is 12 residues long. The germline CDR1 and CDR2 sequences are LNHNV and YYDKDF (reference sequence). V shed 8 bases and J 6 bases; nucleotides not matched to a gene: 7.

A few counts support this clone. The rearrangement links TRBV6-5 to TRBJ2-7, with 7 bases matching TRBD2. Germline CDR1 and CDR2: MNHEY and SVGAGI. This CDR3 is built from 15 residues. V lost 8 bases to trimming and J lost 3 bases; unmatched junction nucleotides: 13. CDR3 DNA: TGTGCCAGCTCCCGTACCGGGACTACCGACTACGAGCAGTACTTC. As protein: CASSRTGTTDYEQYF.

V and J are TRBV27 and TRBJ2-7; 7 bases are a match to TRBD2. J was trimmed by 0 bases and V by 2 bases; bases with no gene match: 7. Per the germline V gene, CDR1 is MNHEY and CDR2 is SMNVEV (reference sequence). The CDR3 totals 16 residues. CDR3 bases: TGTGCCAGCAGTTTAAGGGCTCTAGCGGCCTCCTACGAGCAGTACTTC. Residues: CASSLRALAASYEQYF.